This T cell receptor (beta chain) comes out of a study of blood T cell repertoires in COVID-19. Turning to the study itself: The analysed material was cDNA or gDNA that came from T cells, B-cell-depleted T cells, or PBMCs.

Clones were sequenced by immunoSEQ multiplex PCR, and TCRdb holds only the in-frame ones, with some missing. This table holds under 250,000 clones, around 84% found once. Individuals aged roughly 18 to 95 years were recruited from around 22 US areas. Each participant's cohort was designated according to participant-reported clinical history. There are 13 residues in the CDR3. Trimming removed 6 bases at V and 6 bases at J, with 12 bases between. This sequence joins TRBV12-3 or TRBV12-4 and TRBJ1-5, with unresolved D. The TCR was taken from a young man with acute COVID-19. The sample was PBMCs or T cells enriched from blood (not recorded which). The CDR3 is CASSQEVGQPQHF. CDR3 nucleotides: TGTGCCAGCAGCCAGGAGGTTGGTCAGCCCCAGCATTTT.